Listed below are T cell receptor beta chains from one sample, sequenced in a study of early T cells in non-severe SARS-CoV-2 infection. TCRdb independently ran MiXCR on the 5' RACE reads; one entry per CDR3 protein. The sample consists of around 66,000 distinct CDR3 sequences, over 4.5% of them appearing once. Specimen: whole blood, collected at baseline. The receptor set was obtained from an adult who was a healthcare worker with PCR-confirmed SARS-CoV-2 infection or an uninfected control (not recorded which). Each CDR3 is given with its conserved first and last residue. The D gene is left open where the match is weak. Some rows have no size entry. The others give once, few or many, or a class for an expanded clone.

size,J,D,V,DNA,CDR3
many,TRBJ2-3,.,TRBV6-5,TGTGCCAGCAGCTCAGGCGGGGCTAGCACAGATACGCAGTATTTT,CASSSGGASTDTQYF
few,TRBJ1-3,TRBD1,TRBV6-5,TGTGCCAGCAGGAGGGGACAGGGGAACACCATATATTTT,CASRRGQGNTIYF
few,TRBJ1-1,.,TRBV28,TGTGCCAGCAGGCCCCTAGACACTGAAGCTTTCTTT,CASRPLDTEAFF
many,TRBJ2-1,TRBD1,TRBV19,TGTGCCAGTAGCAATCTCATCCGGGACAGGGGATCCTACAATGAGCAGTTCTTC,CASSNLIRDRGSYNEQFF
many,TRBJ2-7,.,TRBV21-1,TGTGCCAGCAGCAAAGAGGGGCCTTACGAGCAGTACTTC,CASSKEGPYEQYF
once,TRBJ1-3,.,TRBV21-1,TGTGCCAGCAGCAAAGGGTCGGGGAGAACTGGAAACACCATATATTTT,CASSKGSGRTGNTIYF
many,TRBJ2-1,TRBD1,TRBV7-2,TGTGCCAGCAGGGGAGGGACAGGGGGGAATGGTGAGCAGTTCTTC,CASRGGTGGNGEQFF
.,TRBJ2-5,.,TRBV7-6,TGTGCCAGCAGCTTATTGTCCAAAGAGACCCAGTACTTC,CASSLLSKETQYF
.,TRBJ2-7,.,TRBV28,TGTGCCAGCAGTTTCCGGACGGACACCTACGAGCAGGACTTC,CASSFRTDTYEQDF
many,TRBJ1-2,.,TRBV20-1,TGCAGTGCAACGGGGAGCTCTAACTATGGCTACACCTTC,CSATGSSNYGYTF